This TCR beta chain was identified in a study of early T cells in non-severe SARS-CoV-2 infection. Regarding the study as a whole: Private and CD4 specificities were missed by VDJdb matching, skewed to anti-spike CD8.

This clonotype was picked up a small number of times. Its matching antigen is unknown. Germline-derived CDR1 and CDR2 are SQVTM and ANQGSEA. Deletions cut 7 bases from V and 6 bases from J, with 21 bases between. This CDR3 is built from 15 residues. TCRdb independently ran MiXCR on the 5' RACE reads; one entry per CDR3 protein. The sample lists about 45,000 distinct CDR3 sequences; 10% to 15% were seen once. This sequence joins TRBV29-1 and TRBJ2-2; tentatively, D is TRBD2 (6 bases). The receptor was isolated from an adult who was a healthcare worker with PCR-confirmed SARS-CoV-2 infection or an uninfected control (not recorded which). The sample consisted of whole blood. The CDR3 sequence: CSGRVPGYIPGELFF. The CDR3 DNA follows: TGCAGCGGGAGGGTGCCAGGGTATATCCCCGGGGAGCTGTTTTTT.